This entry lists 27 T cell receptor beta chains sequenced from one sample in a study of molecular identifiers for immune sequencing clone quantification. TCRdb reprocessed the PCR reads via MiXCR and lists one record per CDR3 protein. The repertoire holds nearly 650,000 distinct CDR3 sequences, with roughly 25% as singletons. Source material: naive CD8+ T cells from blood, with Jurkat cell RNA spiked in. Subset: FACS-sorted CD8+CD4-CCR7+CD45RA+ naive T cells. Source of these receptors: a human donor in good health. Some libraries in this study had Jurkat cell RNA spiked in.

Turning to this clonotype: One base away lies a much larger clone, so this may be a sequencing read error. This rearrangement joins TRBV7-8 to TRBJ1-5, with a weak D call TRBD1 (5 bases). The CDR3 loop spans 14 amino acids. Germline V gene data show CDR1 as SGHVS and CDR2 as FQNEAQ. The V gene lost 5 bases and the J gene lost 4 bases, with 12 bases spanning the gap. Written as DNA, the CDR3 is TGTGCCAGCAGCGGGGACGCTAATAATCAGCCCCAGCATTTT. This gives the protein CASSGDANNQPQHF.

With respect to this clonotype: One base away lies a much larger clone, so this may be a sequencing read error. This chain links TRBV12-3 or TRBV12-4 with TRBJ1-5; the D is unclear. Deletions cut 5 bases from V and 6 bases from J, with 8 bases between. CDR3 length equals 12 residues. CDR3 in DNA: TGTGCCAGCAGTCCGAGGAGTCAGCCCCAGCATTTT. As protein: CASSPRSQPQHF.

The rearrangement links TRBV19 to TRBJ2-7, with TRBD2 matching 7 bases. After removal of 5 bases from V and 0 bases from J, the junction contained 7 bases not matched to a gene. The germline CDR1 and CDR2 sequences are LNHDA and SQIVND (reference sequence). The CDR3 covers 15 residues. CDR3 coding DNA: TGTGCCAGTAGTCAAGAGCGCGGGGGCTCCTACGAGCAGTACTTC. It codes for CASSQERGGSYEQYF.

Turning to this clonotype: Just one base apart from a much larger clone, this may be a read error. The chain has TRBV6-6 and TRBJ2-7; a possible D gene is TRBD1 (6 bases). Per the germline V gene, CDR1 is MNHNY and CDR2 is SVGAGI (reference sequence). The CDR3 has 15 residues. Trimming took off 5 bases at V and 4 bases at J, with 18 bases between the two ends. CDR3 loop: CASSRPRWTVYEQYF. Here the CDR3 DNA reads TGTGCCAGCAGTCGCCCCCGGTGGACAGTTTACGAGCAGTACTTC.

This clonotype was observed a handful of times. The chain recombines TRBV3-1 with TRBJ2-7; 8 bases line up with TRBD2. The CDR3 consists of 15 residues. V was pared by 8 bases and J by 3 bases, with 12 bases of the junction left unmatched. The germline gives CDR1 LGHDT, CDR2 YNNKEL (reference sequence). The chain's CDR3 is CASGPPLAELYEQYF. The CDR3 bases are TGTGCCAGCGGACCTCCACTAGCGGAGCTCTACGAGCAGTACTTC.

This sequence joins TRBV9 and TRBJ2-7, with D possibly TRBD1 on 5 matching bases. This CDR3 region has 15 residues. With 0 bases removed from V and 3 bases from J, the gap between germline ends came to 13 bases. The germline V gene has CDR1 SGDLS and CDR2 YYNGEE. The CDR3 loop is CASSVGQSADYEQYF. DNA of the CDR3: TGTGCCAGCAGCGTAGGACAGTCCGCAGACTACGAGCAGTACTTC.

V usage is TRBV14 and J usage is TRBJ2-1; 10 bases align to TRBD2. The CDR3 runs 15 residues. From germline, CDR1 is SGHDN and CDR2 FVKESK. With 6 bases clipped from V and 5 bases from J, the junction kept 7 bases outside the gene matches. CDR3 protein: CASSDLAGAHNEQFF. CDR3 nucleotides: TGTGCCAGCAGTGATCTAGCGGGGGCCCACAATGAGCAGTTCTTC.

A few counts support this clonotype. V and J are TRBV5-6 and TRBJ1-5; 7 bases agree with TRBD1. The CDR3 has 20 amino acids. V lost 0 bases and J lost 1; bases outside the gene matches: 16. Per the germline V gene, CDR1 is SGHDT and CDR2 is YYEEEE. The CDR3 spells CASSLVLPGTVIQSNQPQHF. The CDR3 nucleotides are TGTGCCAGCAGCTTGGTACTTCCTGGGACAGTTATCCAGAGCAATCAGCCCCAGCATTTT.

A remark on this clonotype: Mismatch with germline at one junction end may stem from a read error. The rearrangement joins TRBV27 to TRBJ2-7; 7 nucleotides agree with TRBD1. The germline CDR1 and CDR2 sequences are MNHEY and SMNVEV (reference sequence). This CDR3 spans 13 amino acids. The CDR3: CASKPTGNYGQYF. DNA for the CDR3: TGTGCCAGCAAGCCGACAGGGAACTACGGGCAGTACTTC.

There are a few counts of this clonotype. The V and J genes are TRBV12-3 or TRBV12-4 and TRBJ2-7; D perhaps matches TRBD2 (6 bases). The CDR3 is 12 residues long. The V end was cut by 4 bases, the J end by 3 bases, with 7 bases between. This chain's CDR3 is CASSWTIYEQYF. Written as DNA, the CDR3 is TGTGCCAGCAGTTGGACTATCTACGAGCAGTACTTC.

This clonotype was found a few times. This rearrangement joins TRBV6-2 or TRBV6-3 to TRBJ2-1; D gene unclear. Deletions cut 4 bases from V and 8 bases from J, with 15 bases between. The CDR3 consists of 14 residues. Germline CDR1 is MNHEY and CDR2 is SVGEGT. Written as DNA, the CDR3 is TGTGCCAGCAGTTGGATAGGGTCAGAGGATGAGCAGTTCTTC. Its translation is CASSWIGSEDEQFF.

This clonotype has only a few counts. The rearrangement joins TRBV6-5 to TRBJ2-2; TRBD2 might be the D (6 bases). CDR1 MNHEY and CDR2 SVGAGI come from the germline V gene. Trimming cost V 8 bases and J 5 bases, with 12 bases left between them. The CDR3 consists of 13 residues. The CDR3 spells CASGGLMTGELFF. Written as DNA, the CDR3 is TGTGCCAGCGGAGGGTTGATGACCGGGGAGCTGTTTTTT.

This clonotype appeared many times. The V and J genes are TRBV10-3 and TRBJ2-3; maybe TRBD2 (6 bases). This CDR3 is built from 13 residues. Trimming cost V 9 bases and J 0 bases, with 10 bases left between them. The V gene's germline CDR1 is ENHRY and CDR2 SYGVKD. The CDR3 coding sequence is TGTGCCATAGATAGCGGAAGCACAGATACGCAGTATTTT. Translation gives CAIDSGSTDTQYF.

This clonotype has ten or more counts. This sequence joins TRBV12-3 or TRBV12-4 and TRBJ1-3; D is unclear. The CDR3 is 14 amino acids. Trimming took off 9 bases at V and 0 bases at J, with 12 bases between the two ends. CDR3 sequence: CASPSPHSGNTIYF. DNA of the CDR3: TGTGCCAGTCCCTCGCCTCACTCTGGAAACACCATATATTTT.

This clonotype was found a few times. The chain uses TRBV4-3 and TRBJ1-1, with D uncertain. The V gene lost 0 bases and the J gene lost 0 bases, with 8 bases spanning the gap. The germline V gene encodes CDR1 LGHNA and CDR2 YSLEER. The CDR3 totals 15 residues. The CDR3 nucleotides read TGCGCCAGCAGCCAAGATAGAAACATGAACACTGAAGCTTTCTTT. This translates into CASSQDRNMNTEAFF.

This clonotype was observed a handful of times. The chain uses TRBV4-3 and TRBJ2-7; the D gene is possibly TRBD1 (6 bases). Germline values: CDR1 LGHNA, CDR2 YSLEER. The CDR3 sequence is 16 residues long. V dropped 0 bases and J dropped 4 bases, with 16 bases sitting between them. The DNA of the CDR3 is TGCGCCAGCAGCCAAGATCTTGGGGGCAGGGGATACGAGCAGTACTTC. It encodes CASSQDLGGRGYEQYF.

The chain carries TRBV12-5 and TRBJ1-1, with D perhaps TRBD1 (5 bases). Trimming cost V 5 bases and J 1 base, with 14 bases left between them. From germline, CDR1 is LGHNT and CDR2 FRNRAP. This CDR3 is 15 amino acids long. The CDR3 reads CASGQFQTANTEAFF. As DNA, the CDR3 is TGTGCTAGTGGTCAATTCCAGACAGCGAACACTGAAGCTTTCTTT.

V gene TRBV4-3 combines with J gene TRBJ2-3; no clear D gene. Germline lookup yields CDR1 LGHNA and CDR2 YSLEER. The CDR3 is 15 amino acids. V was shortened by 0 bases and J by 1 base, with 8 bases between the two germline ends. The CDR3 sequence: CASSQESIRTDTQYF. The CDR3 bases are TGCGCCAGCAGCCAAGAGAGTATTCGCACAGATACGCAGTATTTT.

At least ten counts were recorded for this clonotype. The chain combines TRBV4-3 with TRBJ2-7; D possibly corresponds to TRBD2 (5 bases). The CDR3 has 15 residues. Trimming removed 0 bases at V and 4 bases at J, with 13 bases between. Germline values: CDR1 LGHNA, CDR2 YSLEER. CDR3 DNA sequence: TGCGCCAGCAGCCAAGACCGGACTCCGGGGTACGAGCAGTACTTC. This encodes CASSQDRTPGYEQYF.

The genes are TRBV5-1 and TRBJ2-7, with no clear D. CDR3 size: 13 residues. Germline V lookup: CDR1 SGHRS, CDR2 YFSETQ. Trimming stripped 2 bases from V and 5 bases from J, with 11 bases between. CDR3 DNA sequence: TGCGCCAGCAGCTTCGGAGAAGGCCACGAGCAGTACTTC. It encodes CASSFGEGHEQYF.

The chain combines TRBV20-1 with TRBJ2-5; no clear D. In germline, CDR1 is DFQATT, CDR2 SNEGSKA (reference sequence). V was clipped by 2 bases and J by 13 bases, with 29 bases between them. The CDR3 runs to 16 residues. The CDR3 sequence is CSARIPRLALQAPPYF. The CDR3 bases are TGCAGTGCTAGAATCCCACGCCTCGCCCTCCAAGCGCCCCCGTACTTC.

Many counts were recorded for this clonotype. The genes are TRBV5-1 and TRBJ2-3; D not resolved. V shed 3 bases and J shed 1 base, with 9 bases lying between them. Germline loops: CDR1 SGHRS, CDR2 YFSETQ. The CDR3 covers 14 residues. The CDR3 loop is CASSWAPRTDTQYF. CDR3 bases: TGCGCCAGCAGCTGGGCCCCCCGCACAGATACGCAGTATTTT.

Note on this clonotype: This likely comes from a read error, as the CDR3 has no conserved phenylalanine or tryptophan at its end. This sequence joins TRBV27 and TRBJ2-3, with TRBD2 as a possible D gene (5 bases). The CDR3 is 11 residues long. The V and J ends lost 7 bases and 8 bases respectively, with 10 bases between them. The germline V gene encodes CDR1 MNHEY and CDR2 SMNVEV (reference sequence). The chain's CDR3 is CASIWGATQYS. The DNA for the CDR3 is TGTGCCAGCATATGGGGAGCTACGCAGTATTCT.

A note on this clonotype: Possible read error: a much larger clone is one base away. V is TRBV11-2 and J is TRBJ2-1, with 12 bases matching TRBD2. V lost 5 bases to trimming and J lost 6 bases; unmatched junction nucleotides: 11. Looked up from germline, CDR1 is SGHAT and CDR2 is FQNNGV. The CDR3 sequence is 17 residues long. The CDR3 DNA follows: TGTGCCAGCAGCATCCCTAGCGGGGGGGCCCCATGCAATGAGCAGTTCTTC. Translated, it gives CASSIPSGGAPCNEQFF. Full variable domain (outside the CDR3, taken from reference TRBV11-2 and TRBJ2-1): EAGVAQSPRYKIIEKRQSVAFWCNPISGHATLYWYQQILGQGPKLLIQFQNNGVVDDSQLPKDRFSAERLKGVDSTLKIQPAKLEDSAVYLCASSIPSGGAPCNEQFFGPGTRLTVL.

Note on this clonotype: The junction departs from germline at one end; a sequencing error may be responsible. The CDR3 DNA reads as TGTGCCCGTGGTATAGCGCCACCGGGGGATACGCGGTATTTT. This codes for CARGIAPPGDTRYF. The chain is built from TRBV19 and TRBJ2-3; D perhaps matches TRBD2 (6 bases). The germline V gene encodes CDR1 LNHDA and CDR2 SQIVND (reference sequence). This CDR3 contains 14 residues.

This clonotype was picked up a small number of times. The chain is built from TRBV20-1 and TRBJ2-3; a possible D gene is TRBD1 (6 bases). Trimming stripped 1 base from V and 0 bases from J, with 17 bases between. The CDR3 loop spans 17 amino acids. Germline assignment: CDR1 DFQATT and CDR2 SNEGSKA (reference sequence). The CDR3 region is CSARARGGPPSTDTQYF. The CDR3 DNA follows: TGCAGTGCTAGAGCCAGAGGGGGACCTCCTAGCACAGATACGCAGTATTTT.

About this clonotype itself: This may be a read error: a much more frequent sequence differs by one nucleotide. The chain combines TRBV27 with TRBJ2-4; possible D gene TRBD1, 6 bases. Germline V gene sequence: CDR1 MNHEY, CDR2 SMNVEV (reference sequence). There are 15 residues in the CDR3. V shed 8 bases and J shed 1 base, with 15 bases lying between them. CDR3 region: CASGSGVWAKNIQYF. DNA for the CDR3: TGTGCCAGCGGTTCAGGGGTTTGGGCCAAAAACATTCAGTACTTC.